The 15 T cell receptor beta chains below come from one sample, sequenced in a study of identical twins. Via MiXCR, TCRdb re-called the 5' RACE reads, giving one row per CDR3 protein. The sample lists approximately 690,000 distinct CDR3 sequences; 5.5% to 7.5% were seen once. The sequenced sample consisted of naive T cells sorted from blood. Receptors originate from a man younger than 35 in good health.

The table lists this clonotype with many counts. The chain recombines TRBV27 with TRBJ2-4; D may be TRBD2 (5 bases). This CDR3 region has 19 residues. The germline V gene encodes CDR1 MNHEY and CDR2 SMNVEV (reference sequence). The ends were cut back, 0 bases at V and 1 base at J, with 19 bases in the middle. DNA for the CDR3: TGTGCCAGCAGTTTATCGGGGAGAGTCCCCATCCGGGCCAAAAACATTCAGTACTTC. Translation: CASSLSGRVPIRAKNIQYF.

This clonotype was picked up many times. J is TRBJ2-5 and V is TRBV7-9; 8 nucleotides agree with TRBD2. V dropped 5 bases and J dropped 0; count of bases not matched to a gene: 5. The length of the CDR3 is 15 residues. CDR1 is SEHNR and CDR2 is FQNEAQ in the germline V gene (reference sequence). The CDR3 loop reads CASSGSGEYQETQYF. The CDR3 nucleotides are TGTGCCAGCAGCGGTAGCGGGGAGTACCAAGAGACCCAGTACTTC.

This clonotype was counted between two and nine times. This rearrangement joins TRBV6-5 to TRBJ2-3, with 10 bases fitting TRBD2. Losses at the gene ends were 4 bases for V and 6 bases for J; bases not matched to a gene: 4. The CDR3 has 14 amino acids. Germline CDR1 is MNHEY and CDR2 is SVGAGI. CDR3 in amino acids: CASSFATSGDTQYF. DNA for the CDR3: TGTGCCAGCAGTTTCGCGACTAGCGGGGATACGCAGTATTTT.

In this sample, this clonotype turned up many times. The genes are TRBV12-3 or TRBV12-4 and TRBJ1-2; 7 bases line up with TRBD1. Unmatched junction bases numbered 6, after V lost 10 bases and J lost 4 bases. The CDR3 is made up of 12 amino acids. For the CDR3, the DNA is TGTGCCATCACACGGGACAGCTATGGCTACACCTTC. This encodes CAITRDSYGYTF.

The chain links TRBV13 to TRBJ2-3, with a possible D match to TRBD2 (5 bases). Trimming shortened V by 3 bases and J by 6 bases, and 13 bases separated the two germline ends. The germline gives CDR1 PRHDT, CDR2 FYEKMQ (reference sequence). The length of the CDR3 is 14 residues. In DNA, the CDR3 is TGTGCCAGCAGCTTTGGGCCCCGCGGGGATACGCAGTATTTT. Its translation: CASSFGPRGDTQYF.

On this clonotype: In this CDR3 the conserved last residue, phenylalanine or tryptophan, is missing, so a read error is likely. The chain joins TRBV4-1 to TRBJ2-5; D is unclear. Germline assignment: CDR1 MGHRA and CDR2 YSYEKL. V shed 0 bases and J shed 0 bases, with 11 bases lying between them. The CDR3 spans 16 residues. This chain's CDR3 is CASSQDLPMYQETQYL. The DNA of the CDR3 is TGCGCCAGCAGCCAAGATCTCCCCATGTACCAAGAGACCCAGTACCTC.

This clonotype appeared many times. The CDR3 DNA reads TGTGCCAGCAGCTTAGCGCTTGCGGTTCGGCAGTTCTTC. Protein product: CASSLALAVRQFF. V and J are TRBV7-2 and TRBJ2-1; no definite D call. CDR1 is SGHTA, CDR2 FQGNSA, per germline. The V end was cut by 0 bases, the J end by 12 bases, with 12 bases between. CDR3 length: 13 residues.

This clonotype occurred many times. This chain links TRBV27 with TRBJ1-2; 7 bases agree with TRBD1. V lost 6 bases, J lost 7 bases, and 2 bases stayed unmatched. The CDR3 spans 11 residues. Germline V gene lookup returns CDR1 MNHEY and CDR2 SMNVEV (reference sequence). CDR3 nucleotides: TGTGCCAGCAGCTACAGGGGTGGCTACACCTTC. It codes for CASSYRGGYTF.

V usage is TRBV6-5 and J usage is TRBJ2-2; D unresolved. Germline V gene sequence: CDR1 MNHEY, CDR2 SVGAGI. The CDR3 is 14 amino acids. V gave up 4 bases and J gave up 5 bases, with 11 bases separating them. This CDR3 is CASSSTPTTGELFF. In nucleotides, the CDR3 is TGTGCCAGCAGTTCCACACCAACTACCGGGGAGCTGTTTTTT.

V usage is TRBV5-6 and J usage is TRBJ2-1, with D maybe TRBD1 (6 bases). V was pared by 0 bases and J by 7 bases, with 14 bases between. The CDR3 has 15 residues. Germline CDR1 reads SGHDT; CDR2 reads YYEEEE. This CDR3 reads CASSLGQGLLNEQFF. In DNA, the CDR3 is TGTGCCAGCAGCTTGGGGCAGGGGCTCTTAAATGAGCAGTTCTTC.

Ten or more counts support this clonotype. This chain links TRBV24-1 with TRBJ2-7; either TRBD1 or TRBD2 may fit D (5 bases each). V shed 12 bases and J shed 4 bases, with 9 bases lying between them. The length of the CDR3 is 10 residues. CDR1 and CDR2 from the germline V gene are KGHDR and SFDVKD. CDR3 loop: CARGTYEQYF. CDR3 coding DNA: TGTGCCCGGGGCACGTACGAGCAGTACTTC.

This clonotype was seen repeatedly, ten times or more. The rearrangement links TRBV15 to TRBJ2-1, with 14 bases identical to TRBD2. Per germline, CDR1 LNHNV and CDR2 YYDKDF (reference sequence). Trimming cost V 9 bases and J 5 bases; bases outside gene matches: 3. The CDR3 has 14 amino acids. The CDR3 is CATRLAGGDNEQFF. For the CDR3, the DNA is TGTGCCACGCGACTAGCGGGAGGGGACAATGAGCAGTTCTTC. Complete variable domain (other parts from reference TRBV15 and TRBJ2-1): DAMVIQNPRYQVTQFGKPVTLSCSQTLNHNVMYWYQQKSSQAPKLLFHYYDKDFNNEADTPDNFQSRRPNTSFCFLDIRSPGLGDTAMYLCATRLAGGDNEQFFGPGTRLTVL.

The chain has TRBV7-9 and TRBJ2-2, with no clear D. The V gene lost 8 bases and the J gene lost 1 base, with 14 bases spanning the gap. The germline CDR1 and CDR2 sequences are SEHNR and FQNEAQ (reference sequence). The CDR3 has 15 residues. The CDR3 protein is CASVEWGRNTGELFF. The CDR3 nucleotides are TGTGCCAGCGTGGAGTGGGGTAGGAACACCGGGGAGCTGTTTTTT.

The chain joins TRBV28 to TRBJ2-5; 7 bases agree with TRBD1. V was clipped by 4 bases and J by 1 base; unmatched bases: 9. The CDR3 loop spans 16 amino acids. Germline values: CDR1 MDHEN, CDR2 SYDVKM. The CDR3 DNA reads TGTGCCAGCAGTTCCACGACAGGGCCCGCCCAAGAGACCCAGTACTTC. Its translation is CASSSTTGPAQETQYF. Complete variable domain (other parts from reference TRBV28 and TRBJ2-5): DVKVTQSSRYLVKRTGEKVFLECVQDMDHENMFWYRQDPGLGLRLIYFSYDVKMKEKGDIPEGYSVSREKKERFSLILESASTNQTSMYLCASSSTTGPAQETQYFGPGTRLLVL.

This clonotype came up many times. J is TRBJ2-5 and V is TRBV12-3 or TRBV12-4, with D maybe TRBD1 (5 bases). V was pared by 7 bases and J by 7 bases, with 19 bases between. This CDR3 contains 14 residues. CDR3 in amino acids: CASNLSHLGATQYF. In nucleotides, the CDR3 is TGTGCCAGCAACCTTAGTCACCTAGGGGCGACCCAGTACTTC.